This TCR beta chain appears in the sequencing data of a study of blood T cells in healthy people across ages. CDR3 length equals 15 residues. CDR1 MNHEY and CDR2 SMNVEV come from the germline V gene (reference sequence). The ends lost 6 bases at V and 3 bases at J; junction bases unmatched: 5. This clonotype was counted a few times. Next came a second PCR, run for about 7 to 12 cycles, which used a sample-barcoded 5' primer along with a J-beta primer mix. TCRdb re-called the 5' RACE reads through MiXCR, storing one row per CDR3 protein. The sample yields 1.5 million to 2 million distinct CDR3 sequences, 28% seen once.

The clonotype comes from a woman in her twenties or thirties in good health. Input material: blood. The gene calls are TRBV27 and TRBJ1-1; 12 bases fit TRBD1. The CDR3 DNA sequence: TGTGCCAGCAGGTGGGGACAGGGGGCAGACACTGAAGCTTTCTTT. It yields the protein CASRWGQGADTEAFF.